What follows are 32 T cell receptor beta chains derived from one specimen sequenced in a study of blood T cell repertoires in COVID-19. Some clones are missing from TCRdb's copy, which holds only in-frame ones; the method was immunoSEQ multiplex PCR. The data hold 250,000 or so clones, with 86% observed a single time. Sequencing was done on a sample of peripheral blood. These receptors were collected from a woman under 40 with active or convalescent COVID-19.

V usage is TRBV19 and J usage is TRBJ1-3, with D possibly being TRBD1 (6 bases). This CDR3 has 15 amino acids. The ends were cut back, 7 bases at V and 0 bases at J, with 13 bases in the middle. Germline V lookup: CDR1 LNHDA, CDR2 SQIVND (reference sequence). CDR3 sequence (DNA): TGTGCCAGTAAGGGGGGGCCCAACTCTGGAAACACCATATATTTT. Translated, it gives CASKGGPNSGNTIYF.

The rearrangement joins TRBV11-2 to TRBJ1-1; TRBD1 agrees at 7 bases. J lost 4 bases, V lost 1 base, and 0 bases had no gene match. CDR1 SGHAT and CDR2 FQNNGV come from the germline V gene. This CDR3 spans 13 amino acids. Written as DNA, the CDR3 is TGTGCCAGCAGCTTAGGACAGGGCACTGAAGCTTTCTTT. Encoded protein: CASSLGQGTEAFF.

The gene calls are TRBV15 and TRBJ1-5, with unresolved D. Germline CDR1 and CDR2: LNHNV and YYDKDF (reference sequence). Between the trimmed V and J ends, which lost 0 bases and 4 bases, there was a span of 10 bases. CDR3 length: 15 residues. The CDR3 sequence: CATSRDSEGNQPQHF. CDR3 DNA: TGTGCCACCAGCAGAGATTCGGAGGGAAATCAGCCCCAGCATTTT. The full variable domain, its missing parts supplied by reference TRBV15 and TRBJ1-5, is DAMVIQNPRYQVTQFGKPVTLSCSQTLNHNVMYWYQQKSSQAPKLLFHYYDKDFNNEADTPDNFQSRRPNTSFCFLDIRSPGLGDTAMYLCATSRDSEGNQPQHFGDGTRLSIL.

The CDR3 DNA sequence: TGTGCCTGGGGGGACAGCCACAATGAGCAGTTCTTC. Amino acids: CAWGDSHNEQFF. The gene calls are TRBV30 and TRBJ2-1; 7 bases fit TRBD1. This CDR3 is built from 12 residues. Germline CDR1 GTSNPN, CDR2 SVGIG (reference sequence). The junction had 3 bases not matched to a gene; V was cut back by 5 bases and J by 5 bases.

The sample holds one count of this clone. This chain uses TRBV5-4 with TRBJ1-6; D perhaps matches TRBD1 (5 bases). The CDR3 loop spans 15 amino acids. The germline gives CDR1 SGHNT, CDR2 YYREEE (reference sequence). V was cut by 4 bases and J by 7 bases, with 15 bases left in between. CDR3 coding DNA: TGTGCCAGCAGCCTCTGGGACGGGGGGAATTCACCCCTCCACTTT. This translates into CASSLWDGGNSPLHF.

The genes are TRBV7-9 and TRBJ1-2; 9 positions agree with TRBD1. Germline CDR1 reads SEHNR; CDR2 reads FQNEAQ (reference sequence). V gave up 5 bases and J gave up 6 bases; unmatched junction bases: 13. The CDR3 sequence is 16 residues long. The CDR3 DNA sequence: TGTGCCAGCAGCCCCCGAACCGGGACAGGGTACGATGGCTACACCTTC. Its translation: CASSPRTGTGYDGYTF.

This chain links TRBV7-8 with TRBJ1-5; 9 bases align to TRBD1. The CDR3 loop spans 16 amino acids. Germline V gives CDR1 SGHVS, CDR2 FQNEAQ. With V trimmed by 5 bases and J by 1 base, 6 bases remained unmatched. Here the CDR3 DNA reads TGTGCCAGCAGCCTGCGGGACAGGGACAGCAATCAGCCCCAGCATTTT. This codes for CASSLRDRDSNQPQHF.

V and J are TRBV5-1 and TRBJ2-7; unclear D gene. CDR1 SGHRS and CDR2 YFSETQ come from the germline V gene. Trimming left V 4 bases short and J 5 bases short, with 10 bases between. The CDR3 spans 12 residues. CDR3 in amino acids: CASSQAFDEQYF. Here the CDR3 DNA reads TGCGCCAGCAGCCAAGCGTTCGACGAGCAGTACTTC.

J is TRBJ1-4 and V is TRBV6-5; 11 bases fit TRBD1. Germline V gives CDR1 MNHEY, CDR2 SVGAGI. V lost 8 bases to trimming and J lost 6 bases; unmatched junction nucleotides: 5. There are 14 residues in the CDR3. CDR3 loop: CASGQGAPDEKLFF. CDR3 DNA: TGTGCCAGCGGACAGGGGGCGCCCGATGAAAAACTGTTTTTT.

This rearrangement joins TRBV19 to TRBJ1-2; D might be TRBD1 (5 bases). Deletions cut 6 bases from V and 1 base from J, with 15 bases between. Germline V gene lookup returns CDR1 LNHDA and CDR2 SQIVND (reference sequence). The CDR3 consists of 15 residues. In DNA, the CDR3 is TGTGCCAGTAGCTCGCCGGGGGGATTTAACTATGGCTACACCTTC. As protein: CASSSPGGFNYGYTF. The full variable domain, rest sourced from reference TRBV19 and TRBJ1-2, is DGGITQSPKYLFRKEGQNVTLSCEQNLNHDAMYWYRQDPGQGLRLIYYSQIVNDFQKGDIAEGYSVSREKKESFPLTVTSAQKNPTAFYLCASSSPGGFNYGYTFGSGTRLTVV.

This chain joins TRBV28 and TRBJ1-2; D unresolved. V was trimmed by 2 bases and J by 9 bases, leaving 10 bases between them. Germline values: CDR1 MDHEN, CDR2 SYDVKM. This CDR3 spans 12 amino acids. The CDR3 loop is CASSLKTVSYTF. Here the CDR3 DNA reads TGTGCCAGCAGTTTAAAAACAGTAAGCTACACCTTC.

This clone was found once. This chain joins TRBV24-1 and TRBJ2-3, with 9 bases identical to TRBD1. The V gene end was trimmed by 4 bases and the J gene end by 2 bases; junction bases not matched to a gene: 15. There are 19 residues in the CDR3. Germline V CDR1 and CDR2: KGHDR, SFDVKD. The CDR3 DNA follows: TGTGCCACCAGTGACCCTTCCGACCCCAACAGGGGGCCCACAGATACGCAGTATTTT. It translates to CATSDPSDPNRGPTDTQYF.

The CDR3 sequence: CAWRDWRQGMYTIYF. DNA for the CDR3: TGTGCCTGGAGAGACTGGAGACAGGGGATGTACACCATATATTTT. This chain uses TRBV30 with TRBJ1-3; TRBD1 matches at 8 bases. V gave up 3 bases and J gave up 8 bases; unmatched junction bases: 12. The CDR3 is 15 residues long. Germline V gene sequence: CDR1 GTSNPN, CDR2 SVGIG (reference sequence).

The CDR3 DNA is TGTGCCAGCAGCTTAGCCGGACTAGCTAGTTATGAGCAGTTCTTC. Translating it yields CASSLAGLASYEQFF. The chain employs TRBV7-2 and TRBJ2-1, with 8 nucleotides matching TRBD2. Germline-derived CDR1 and CDR2 are SGHTA and FQGNSA. The CDR3 is made up of 15 amino acids. The ends lost 0 bases at V and 8 bases at J; junction bases unmatched: 6.

This clone occurred a few times. The chain couples TRBV2 to TRBJ1-6, with D possibly TRBD1 on 5 matching bases. The CDR3 loop spans 16 amino acids. Germline V gives CDR1 SNHLY, CDR2 FYNNEI. V lost 0 bases and J 10 bases, leaving 16 bases between the germline ends. The CDR3 region is CASSEARGGEGSPLHF. As DNA, the CDR3 is TGTGCCAGCAGTGAAGCACGGGGAGGGGAAGGGTCACCCCTCCACTTT.

This chain links TRBV6-2 or TRBV6-3 with TRBJ2-1; D perhaps matches TRBD2 (6 bases). The CDR3 runs to 16 residues. From germline, CDR1 is MNHEY and CDR2 SVGEGT. Between the trimmed V and J ends, which lost 0 bases and 0 bases, there was a span of 9 bases. CDR3 coding DNA: TGTGCCAGCAGTTACTCACCCGGGAGCTCCTACAATGAGCAGTTCTTC. Amino acids: CASSYSPGSSYNEQFF.

This clone was seen more than once but under ten times. J is TRBJ1-1 and V is TRBV2; weak D call: TRBD1 (6 bases). Germline assignment: CDR1 SNHLY and CDR2 FYNNEI. The CDR3 runs 14 residues. Trimming stripped 3 bases from V and 6 bases from J, with 14 bases between. The CDR3 loop reads CASSEAGASAEAFF. Written as DNA, the CDR3 is TGTGCCAGCAGTGAGGCGGGGGCTTCGGCTGAAGCTTTCTTT.

The V call is TRBV7-9, the J call TRBJ1-1, with D possibly matching TRBD1 (5 bases). CDR3 size: 19 residues. Trimming cost V 1 base and J 1 base, with 22 bases left between them. From germline, CDR1 is SEHNR and CDR2 FQNEAQ (reference sequence). For the CDR3, the DNA is TGTGCCAGCAGCTTAGGTGGTCCCGGGGGAGTAATGAGGAACACTGAAGCTTTCTTT. Translating gives CASSLGGPGGVMRNTEAFF.

The chain combines TRBV7-2 with TRBJ2-3; no clear D. Trimming cost V 1 base and J 4 bases, with 6 bases left between them. This CDR3 has 13 residues. Germline values: CDR1 SGHTA, CDR2 FQGNSA. CDR3 sequence (DNA): TGTGCCAGCAGCTTAGAGCCGGCAGATACGCAGTATTTT. Translation: CASSLEPADTQYF.

This chain links TRBV6-2 or TRBV6-3 with TRBJ2-1; tentatively, D is TRBD2 (6 bases). Trimming cost V 5 bases and J 6 bases, with 20 bases left between them. The length of the CDR3 is 16 residues. Germline lookup yields CDR1 MNHEY and CDR2 SVGEGT. CDR3 loop: CASSAAGGIGGNEQFF. CDR3 DNA sequence: TGTGCCAGCAGTGCCGCCGGGGGAATCGGGGGCAATGAGCAGTTCTTC.

This chain links TRBV5-8 with TRBJ1-1, with TRBD1 matching 9 bases. The CDR3 consists of 16 residues. Germline V gives CDR1 SGHTS, CDR2 YDEGEE. The V gene end was trimmed by 7 bases and the J gene end by 4 bases; junction bases not matched to a gene: 14. The CDR3 here is CASSPGDRASLTEAFF. The CDR3 nucleotides read TGTGCCAGCTCCCCTGGGGACAGGGCTTCTCTCACTGAAGCTTTCTTT.

The chain links TRBV5-1 to TRBJ1-1; possibly TRBD1 for D (5 bases). V shed 4 bases and J shed 3 bases, with 10 bases lying between them. Germline assignment: CDR1 SGHRS and CDR2 YFSETQ. CDR3 size: 13 residues. The DNA of the CDR3 is TGCGCCAGCAGCCGATCGGGGGACACTGAAGCTTTCTTT. Amino acid sequence: CASSRSGDTEAFF.

This sequence joins TRBV7-9 and TRBJ2-1; 14 nucleotides line up with TRBD2. CDR1 SEHNR and CDR2 FQNEAQ come from the germline V gene (reference sequence). This CDR3 is 15 amino acids long. Trimming cost V 5 bases and J 9 bases; bases outside gene matches: 6. The chain's CDR3 is CASSRIGTSGGEQFF. The CDR3 coding sequence is TGTGCCAGCAGCCGAATCGGGACTAGCGGGGGTGAGCAGTTCTTC. Full variable domain (remainder filled in from reference TRBV7-9 and TRBJ2-1): DTGVSQNPRHKITKRGQNVTFRCDPISEHNRLYWYRQTLGQGPEFLTYFQNEAQLEKSRLLSDRFSAERPKGSFSTLEIQRTEQGDSAMYLCASSRIGTSGGEQFFGPGTRLTVL.

This clone was counted between two and nine times. The V and J genes are TRBV30 and TRBJ2-1; either TRBD1 or TRBD2 may supply D (6 bases each). Germline CDR1 GTSNPN, CDR2 SVGIG (reference sequence). V gave up 5 bases and J gave up 6 bases, with 11 bases separating them. The CDR3 has 12 amino acids. CDR3 coding DNA: TGTGCCTGGGGAGGGACAACCAATGAGCAGTTCTTC. Translation: CAWGGTTNEQFF.

The chain joins TRBV7-8 to TRBJ1-5; 8 nucleotides match TRBD1. The CDR3 is 16 residues long. The germline gives CDR1 SGHVS, CDR2 FQNEAQ. Unmatched junction bases numbered 11, after V lost 1 base and J lost 9 bases. CDR3 sequence: CASSLGQGLESRPQHF. The CDR3 region has the DNA TGTGCCAGCAGCTTAGGACAGGGGCTCGAAAGTAGGCCCCAGCATTTT.

This rearrangement joins TRBV7-3 to TRBJ2-1, with D possibly TRBD2 on 6 matching bases. Germline values: CDR1 SGHTA, CDR2 FQGTGA. This CDR3 region has 15 residues. The V and J ends lost 5 bases and 7 bases respectively, with 18 bases between them. CDR3 sequence (DNA): TGTGCCAGCAGCCCCATCGCCGGGGGAATGAATGAGCAGTTCTTC. Translated: CASSPIAGGMNEQFF.

The chain uses TRBV29-1 and TRBJ1-5; tentatively, D is TRBD1 (5 bases). The CDR3 loop spans 12 amino acids. Germline V gene data show CDR1 as SQVTM and CDR2 as ANQGSEA. V was shortened by 7 bases and J by 4 bases, with 11 bases between the two germline ends. CDR3 sequence reads: CSAAGLNQPQHF. As DNA, the CDR3 is TGCAGCGCTGCGGGGCTAAATCAGCCCCAGCATTTT.

The chain links TRBV27 to TRBJ1-2; D call uncertain. The CDR3 has 13 residues. CDR1 and CDR2 (germline): MNHEY, SMNVEV (reference sequence). The V end lost 6 bases, the J end lost 4 bases, and 12 bases lay between the germline ends. Here the CDR3 reads CASSLKLSYGYTF. In nucleotides, the CDR3 is TGTGCCAGCAGCCTTAAACTGAGCTATGGCTACACCTTC.

The CDR3 nucleotides are TGTGCCAGTAGTATCCCAGGGGGGACCTACGAGCAGTACTTC. This gives the protein CASSIPGGTYEQYF. The V call is TRBV19, the J call TRBJ2-7; tentatively, D is TRBD1 (7 bases). CDR3 length: 14 residues. V lost 3 bases to trimming and J lost 2 bases, with 11 bases between them. The V gene's germline CDR1 is LNHDA and CDR2 SQIVND (reference sequence). Complete variable domain (other parts from reference TRBV19 and TRBJ2-7): DGGITQSPKYLFRKEGQNVTLSCEQNLNHDAMYWYRQDPGQGLRLIYYSQIVNDFQKGDIAEGYSVSREKKESFPLTVTSAQKNPTAFYLCASSIPGGTYEQYFGPGTRLTVT.

Here the CDR3 reads CASRPTSGETQYF. CDR3 coding DNA: TGTGCCAGCAGACCCACTAGCGGGGAGACCCAGTACTTC. The chain joins TRBV27 to TRBJ2-5; 9 nucleotides match TRBD2. Trimming removed 6 bases from V and 5 bases from J; junction bases left unmatched: 4. This CDR3 has 13 residues. Germline CDR1 is MNHEY and CDR2 is SMNVEV (reference sequence).

V usage is TRBV6-5 and J usage is TRBJ2-1; D is ambiguous. The CDR3 length is 13 residues. V lost 7 bases, J lost 0 bases, and 7 bases lay in between. Germline V gene sequence: CDR1 MNHEY, CDR2 SVGAGI. CDR3 region: CASKRSSYNEQFF. The CDR3 DNA reads TGTGCCAGCAAAAGGAGCTCCTACAATGAGCAGTTCTTC.

J is TRBJ2-7 and V is TRBV30; 7 nucleotides line up with TRBD1. In germline, CDR1 is GTSNPN, CDR2 SVGIG (reference sequence). Germline trimming cut 0 bases from V and 7 bases from J; bases unmatched to any gene: 9. The CDR3 spans 14 residues. The CDR3 protein is CAWSVWGSGGEQYF. The CDR3 DNA follows: TGTGCCTGGAGTGTATGGGGCTCAGGGGGAGAGCAGTACTTC.